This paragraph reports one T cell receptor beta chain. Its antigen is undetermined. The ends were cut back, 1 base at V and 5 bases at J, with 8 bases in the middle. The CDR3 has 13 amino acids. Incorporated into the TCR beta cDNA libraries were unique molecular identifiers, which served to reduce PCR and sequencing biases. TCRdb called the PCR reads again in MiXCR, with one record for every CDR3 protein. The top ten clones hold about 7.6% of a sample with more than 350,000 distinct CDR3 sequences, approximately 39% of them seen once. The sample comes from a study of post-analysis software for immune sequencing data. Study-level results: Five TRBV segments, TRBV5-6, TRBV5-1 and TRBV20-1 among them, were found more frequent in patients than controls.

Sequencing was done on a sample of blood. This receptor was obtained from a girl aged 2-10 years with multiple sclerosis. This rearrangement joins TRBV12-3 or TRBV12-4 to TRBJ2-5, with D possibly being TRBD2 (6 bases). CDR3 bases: TGTGCCAGCAGTTTAGAGAGCGGGGAGACCCAGTACTTC. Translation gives CASSLESGETQYF.